Each of the 16 T cell receptor beta chains below was sequenced from the same sample in a study of T cells expressing NK-cell markers. TCRdb re-called the 5' RACE reads; one entry per CDR3 protein, DNA not given. The repertoire shows fewer than 40,000 distinct CDR3 sequences; the top ten hold 50% to 75%. Source material: blood T cells: a sorted CD56 or NKG2C T cell subset, CD4+ or CD8+ T cells, or bulk PBMC T cells (not recorded which). These receptor sequences come from a woman aged 18 to 75 in good health.

This chain joins TRBV7-9 and TRBJ1-2. This CDR3 contains 17 residues. Germline CDR1 and CDR2: SEHNR and FQNEAQ (reference sequence). The CDR3 here is CASSSSPYRSTNYGYTF.

The chain combines TRBV20-1 with TRBJ2-1. The CDR3 consists of 12 residues. Germline V gene sequence: CDR1 DFQATT, CDR2 SNEGSKA (reference sequence). The CDR3 spells CSARDPYNEQFF.

The CDR3: CASRDLINYGYTF. The rearrangement uses TRBV2 and TRBJ1-2. The CDR3 extends over 13 amino acids. Germline lookup yields CDR1 SNHLY and CDR2 FYNNEI.

V and J are TRBV27 and TRBJ2-1; absent DNA, TCRdb's TRBD1 call cannot be checked. Germline CDR1 MNHEY, CDR2 SMNVEV (reference sequence). This CDR3 has 15 residues. This CDR3 is CASSPGAGLYNEQFF.

The chain is built from TRBV29-1 and TRBJ1-4; TCRdb's D gene call, TRBD1, goes unchecked for lack of DNA. Germline CDR1 is SQVTM and CDR2 is ANQGSEA. This CDR3 is built from 14 residues. The CDR3 protein is CSAADRATNEKLFF.

V gene TRBV5-1 combines with J gene TRBJ2-5; TCRdb's D call, TRBD1, is unchecked because there is no DNA. Looked up from germline, CDR1 is SGHRS and CDR2 is YFSETQ. The CDR3 is made up of 15 amino acids. CDR3 protein: CASSLSGGGGETQYF.

This chain links TRBV25-1 with TRBJ1-1. The CDR3 consists of 13 residues. Germline V lookup: CDR1 MGHDK, CDR2 SYGVNS. The CDR3 reads CASSEGGDTEAFF. Full variable domain (missing parts from reference TRBV25-1 and TRBJ1-1): EADIYQTPRYLVIGTGKKITLECSQTMGHDKMYWYQQDPGMELHLIHYSYGVNSTEKGDLSSESTVSRIRTEHFPLTLESARPSHTSQYLCASSEGGDTEAFFGQGTRLTVV.

V and J are TRBV7-8 and TRBJ1-6; the TCRdb D gene call, TRBD1, has no DNA to confirm it. CDR1 is SGHVS and CDR2 is FQNEAQ in the germline V gene. The CDR3 has 15 residues. The CDR3 spells CASSLEQGVNSPLHF.

The rearrangement uses TRBV5-1 and TRBJ2-1; the D call from TCRdb, TRBD2, cannot be confirmed without DNA. The CDR3 is 15 residues long. Germline CDR1 and CDR2: SGHRS and YFSETQ. This chain's CDR3 is CASSLAGERHNEQFF. The whole variable domain, remainder taken from reference TRBV5-1 and TRBJ2-1, is KAGVTQTPRYLIKTRGQQVTLSCSPISGHRSVSWYQQTPGQGLQFLFEYFSETQRNKGNFPGRFSGRQFSNSRSEMNVSTLELGDSALYLCASSLAGERHNEQFFGPGTRLTVL.

The V gene is TRBV10-2, the J gene TRBJ1-1; TCRdb reports TRBD1, a call that lacks DNA to check it against. This CDR3 is 15 amino acids long. From germline, CDR1 is WSHSY and CDR2 SAAADI. This CDR3 is CASSPVGQGGTEAFF.

CDR3: CATSRPLGALGTEAFF. The gene calls are TRBV15 and TRBJ1-1; TCRdb selects TRBD1, and the lack of DNA leaves this call unchecked. The CDR3 extends over 16 amino acids. Germline CDR1 LNHNV, CDR2 YYDKDF (reference sequence).

The chain employs TRBV4-1 and TRBJ2-1. The CDR3 covers 13 residues. Germline CDR1 and CDR2: MGHRA and YSYEKL. CDR3 in amino acids: CASSQVGSDEQFF.

The gene calls are TRBV9 and TRBJ1-4; absent DNA, TCRdb's TRBD1 call cannot be checked. Germline V gives CDR1 SGDLS, CDR2 YYNGEE. The length of the CDR3 is 16 residues. This CDR3 is CASSPEGGARKEKLFF.

The genes are TRBV6-1 and TRBJ2-1. The CDR3 extends over 14 amino acids. CDR1 is MNHNS and CDR2 is SASEGT in the germline V gene. The CDR3 spells CASSEAGWDNEQFF.

The CDR3 here is CASSTARDTALAYEQYF. The chain employs TRBV5-1 and TRBJ2-7; the D call from TCRdb, TRBD2, cannot be confirmed without DNA. The CDR3 is 17 amino acids. CDR1 SGHRS and CDR2 YFSETQ come from the germline V gene.

The J gene is TRBJ2-1, the V gene TRBV20-1; TCRdb lists TRBD1, though no DNA is available to test this call. Germline CDR1 is DFQATT and CDR2 is SNEGSKA (reference sequence). CDR3 length: 14 amino acids. The CDR3 spells CSVLTGGANNEQFF.